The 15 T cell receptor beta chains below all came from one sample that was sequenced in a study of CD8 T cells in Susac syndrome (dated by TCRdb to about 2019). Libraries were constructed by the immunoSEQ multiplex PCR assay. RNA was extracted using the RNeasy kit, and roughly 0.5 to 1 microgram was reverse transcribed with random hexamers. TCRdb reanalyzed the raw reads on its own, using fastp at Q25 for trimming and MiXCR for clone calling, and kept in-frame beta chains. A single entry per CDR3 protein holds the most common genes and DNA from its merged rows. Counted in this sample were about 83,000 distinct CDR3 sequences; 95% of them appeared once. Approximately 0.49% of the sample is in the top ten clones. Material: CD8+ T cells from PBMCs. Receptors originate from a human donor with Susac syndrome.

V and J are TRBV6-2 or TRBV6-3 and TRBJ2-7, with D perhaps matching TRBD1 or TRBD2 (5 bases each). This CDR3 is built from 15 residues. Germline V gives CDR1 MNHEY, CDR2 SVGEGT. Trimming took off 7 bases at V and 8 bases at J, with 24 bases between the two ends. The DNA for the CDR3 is TGTGCCAGCAATCAAAATTGGGACCGACTACGCCAGCAGTACTTC. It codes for CASNQNWDRLRQQYF.

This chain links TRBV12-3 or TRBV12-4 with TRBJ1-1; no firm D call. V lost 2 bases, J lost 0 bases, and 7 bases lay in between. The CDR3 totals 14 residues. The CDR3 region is CASSLSWLNTEAFF. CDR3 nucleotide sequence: TGTGCCAGCAGTTTATCCTGGTTGAACACTGAAGCTTTCTTT.

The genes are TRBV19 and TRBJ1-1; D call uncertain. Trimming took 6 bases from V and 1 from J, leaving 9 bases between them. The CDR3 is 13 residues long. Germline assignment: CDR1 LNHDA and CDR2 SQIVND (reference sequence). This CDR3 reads CASRLGPNTEAFF. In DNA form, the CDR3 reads TGTGCCAGTAGACTCGGACCGAACACTGAAGCTTTCTTT. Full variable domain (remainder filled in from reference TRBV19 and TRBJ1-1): DGGITQSPKYLFRKEGQNVTLSCEQNLNHDAMYWYRQDPGQGLRLIYYSQIVNDFQKGDIAEGYSVSREKKESFPLTVTSAQKNPTAFYLCASRLGPNTEAFFGQGTRLTVV.

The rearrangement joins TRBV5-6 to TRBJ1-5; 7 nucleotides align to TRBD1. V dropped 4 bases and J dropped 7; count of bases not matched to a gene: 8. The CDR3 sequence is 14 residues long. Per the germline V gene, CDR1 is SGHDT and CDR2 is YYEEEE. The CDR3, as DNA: TGTGCCAGCAGCATACAGGGGTATCGGCAGCCCCAGCATTTT. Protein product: CASSIQGYRQPQHF.

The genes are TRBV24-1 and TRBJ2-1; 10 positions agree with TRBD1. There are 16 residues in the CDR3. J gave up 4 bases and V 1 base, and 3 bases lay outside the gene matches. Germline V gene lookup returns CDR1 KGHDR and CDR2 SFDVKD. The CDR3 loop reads CATSDFRDRGYNEQFF. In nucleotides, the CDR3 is TGTGCCACCAGTGATTTCAGGGACAGGGGATACAATGAGCAGTTCTTC.

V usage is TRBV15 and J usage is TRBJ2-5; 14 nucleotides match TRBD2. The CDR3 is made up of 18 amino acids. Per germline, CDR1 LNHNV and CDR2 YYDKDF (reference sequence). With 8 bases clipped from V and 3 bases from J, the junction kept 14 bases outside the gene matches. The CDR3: CATRRGETGLAGEETQYF. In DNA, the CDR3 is TGTGCCACCCGAAGGGGGGAGACGGGACTAGCGGGAGAAGAGACCCAGTACTTC. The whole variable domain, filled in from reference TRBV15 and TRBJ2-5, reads DAMVIQNPRYQVTQFGKPVTLSCSQTLNHNVMYWYQQKSSQAPKLLFHYYDKDFNNEADTPDNFQSRRPNTSFCFLDIRSPGLGDTAMYLCATRRGETGLAGEETQYFGPGTRLLVL.

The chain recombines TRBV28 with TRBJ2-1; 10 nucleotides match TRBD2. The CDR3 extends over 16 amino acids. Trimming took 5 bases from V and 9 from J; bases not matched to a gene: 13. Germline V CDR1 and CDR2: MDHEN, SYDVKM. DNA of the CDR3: TGTGCCAGCAGTCCCCATCCGGGACTAGCGTATGGTGAGCAGTTCTTC. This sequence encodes CASSPHPGLAYGEQFF.

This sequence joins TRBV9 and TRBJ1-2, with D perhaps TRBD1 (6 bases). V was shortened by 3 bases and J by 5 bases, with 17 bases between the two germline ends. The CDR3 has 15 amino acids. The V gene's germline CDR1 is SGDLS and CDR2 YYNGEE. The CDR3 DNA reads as TGTGCCAGCAGCGGCACTCAGGGGCTGACATATGGCTACACCTTC. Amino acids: CASSGTQGLTYGYTF.

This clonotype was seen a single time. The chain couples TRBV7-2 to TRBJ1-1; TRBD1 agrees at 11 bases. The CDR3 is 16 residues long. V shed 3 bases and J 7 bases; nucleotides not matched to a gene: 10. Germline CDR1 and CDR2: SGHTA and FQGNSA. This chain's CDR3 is CASSFAAGGTGGEAFF. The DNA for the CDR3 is TGTGCCAGCAGCTTTGCAGCGGGCGGGACAGGGGGTGAAGCTTTCTTT.

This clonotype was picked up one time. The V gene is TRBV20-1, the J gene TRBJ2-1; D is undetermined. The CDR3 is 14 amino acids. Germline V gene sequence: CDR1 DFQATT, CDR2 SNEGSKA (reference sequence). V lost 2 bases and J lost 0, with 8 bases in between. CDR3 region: CSARPDSSYNEQFF. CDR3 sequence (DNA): TGCAGTGCTAGACCGGATAGCTCCTACAATGAGCAGTTCTTC.

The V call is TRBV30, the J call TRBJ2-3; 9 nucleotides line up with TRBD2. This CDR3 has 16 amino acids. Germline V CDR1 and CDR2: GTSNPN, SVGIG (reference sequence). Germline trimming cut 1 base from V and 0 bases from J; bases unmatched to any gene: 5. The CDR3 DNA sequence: TGTGCCTGGAGTGGAGCGACTAGCGGTAGCACAGATACGCAGTATTTT. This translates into CAWSGATSGSTDTQYF.

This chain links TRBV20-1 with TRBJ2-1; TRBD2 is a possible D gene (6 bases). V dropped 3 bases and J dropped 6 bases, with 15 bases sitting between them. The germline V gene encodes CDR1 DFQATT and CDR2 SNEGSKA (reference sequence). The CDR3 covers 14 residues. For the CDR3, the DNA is TGCAGTGCTAGGGGACTGCAGAACCCCAATGAGCAGTTCTTC. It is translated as CSARGLQNPNEQFF.

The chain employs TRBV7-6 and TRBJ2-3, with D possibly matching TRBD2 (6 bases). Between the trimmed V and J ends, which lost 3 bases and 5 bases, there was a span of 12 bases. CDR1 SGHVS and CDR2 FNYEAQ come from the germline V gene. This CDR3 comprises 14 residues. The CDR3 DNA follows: TGTGCCAGCAGCTTGGGAGCGGGTTTAGATACGCAGTATTTT. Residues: CASSLGAGLDTQYF.

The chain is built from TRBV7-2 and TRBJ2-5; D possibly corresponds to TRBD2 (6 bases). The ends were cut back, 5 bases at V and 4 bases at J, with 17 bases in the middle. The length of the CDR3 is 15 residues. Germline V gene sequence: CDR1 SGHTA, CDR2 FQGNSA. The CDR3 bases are TGTGCCAGCAGCGAAGGGACGGGAGCGGGAGAGACCCAGTACTTC. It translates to CASSEGTGAGETQYF.

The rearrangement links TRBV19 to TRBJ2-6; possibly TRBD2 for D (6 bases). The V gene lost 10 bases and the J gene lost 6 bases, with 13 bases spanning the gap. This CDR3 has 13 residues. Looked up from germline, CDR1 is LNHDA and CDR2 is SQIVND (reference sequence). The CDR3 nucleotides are TGTGCCACTAGGGGAGGATTGGCCAACGTCCTGACTTTC. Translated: CATRGGLANVLTF. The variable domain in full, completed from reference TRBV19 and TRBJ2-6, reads DGGITQSPKYLFRKEGQNVTLSCEQNLNHDAMYWYRQDPGQGLRLIYYSQIVNDFQKGDIAEGYSVSREKKESFPLTVTSAQKNPTAFYLCATRGGLANVLTFGAGSRLTVL.